The 5 T cell receptor beta chains below come from one sample, sequenced in a study of blood T cell repertoires in COVID-19. Assay used: immunoSEQ multiplex PCR; TCRdb lists only in-frame clones, some missing. The top ten hold 40% to 45% of the sample, which has about 68,000 clones, about 83% seen once. The sample consisted of peripheral blood. The receptors were sampled from a man older than 75 with acute or convalescent COVID-19.

The V call is TRBV28, the J call TRBJ2-3; TRBD2 might be the D (5 bases). Deletions cut 4 bases from V and 2 bases from J, with 16 bases between. The CDR3 runs to 16 residues. The germline CDR1 and CDR2 sequences are MDHEN and SYDVKM. CDR3 sequence: CASSSPQSGLTDTQYF. The CDR3, as DNA: TGTGCCAGCAGTTCTCCTCAGAGCGGACTCACAGATACGCAGTATTTT.

The rearrangement links TRBV3-1 (or the pseudogene TRBV3-2) to TRBJ2-5; a weak D match, TRBD1 (6 bases). There are 15 residues in the CDR3. V was clipped by 0 bases and J by 5 bases, with 13 bases between them. CDR1 is LGHDT and CDR2 is YNNKEL in the germline V gene (reference sequence). DNA for the CDR3: TGTGCCAGCAGCCAAGACTTAAACAGGGCCGAGACCCAGTACTTC. Translated: CASSQDLNRAETQYF.

J is TRBJ2-7 and V is TRBV27, with unresolved D. The V end was cut by 0 bases, the J end by 2 bases, with 5 bases between. The CDR3 extends over 13 amino acids. Germline V CDR1 and CDR2: MNHEY, SMNVEV (reference sequence). The CDR3 nucleotides read TGTGCCAGCAGTTTATCGGCAGCCTACGAGCAGTACTTC. Protein product: CASSLSAAYEQYF.

The chain carries TRBV19 and TRBJ1-4; 8 bases agree with TRBD1. The junction had 18 bases not matched to a gene; V was cut back by 7 bases and J by 5 bases. Germline loops: CDR1 LNHDA, CDR2 SQIVND (reference sequence). The CDR3 runs 18 residues. CDR3 DNA sequence: TGTGCCAGTACCAGCCGAAGGTGGCGACAGGGGTTCAATGAAAAACTGTTTTTT. It specifies CASTSRRWRQGFNEKLFF.

V and J are TRBV27 and TRBJ1-3; D perhaps matches TRBD1 (6 bases). CDR3 size: 16 residues. Trimming took 6 bases from V and 5 from J, leaving 20 bases between them. Germline V CDR1 and CDR2: MNHEY, SMNVEV (reference sequence). CDR3 sequence: CASRPLSQGRRNTIYF. Here the CDR3 DNA reads TGTGCCAGCAGACCCCTTTCCCAGGGGCGTCGAAACACCATATATTTT.